Reported below is one T cell receptor beta chain. The data were obtained in a study of blood T cell repertoires in COVID-19. About the research overall: The United States, Italy and Spain supplied acute and convalescent COVID-19 samples. T cells, B-cell-depleted T cells, or PBMCs supplied cDNA or gDNA.

In the original processing: By means of reference gene primer amplification, nucleated cell counts were estimated. TCRdb's copy holds only in-frame clones and misses some; the assay was immunoSEQ multiplex PCR. V, J and clone size derive from that table, while D and trimming were established from the DNA sequence. The repertoire has approximately 120,000 clones, about nine tenths of them found once; the top ten carry less than 1.5%. The receptor comes from a human donor in a cohort sampled during active COVID-19. What was sequenced was peripheral blood.

The DNA for the CDR3 is TGTGCCAGCAGCACCGACAGCAATGAGCAGTTCTTC. Protein: CASSTDSNEQFF. V is TRBV5-4 and J is TRBJ2-1; possible D gene TRBD1, 5 bases. Germline V gives CDR1 SGHNT, CDR2 YYREEE (reference sequence). The CDR3 spans 12 residues. Between the trimmed V and J ends, which lost 4 bases and 6 bases, there was a span of 8 bases.